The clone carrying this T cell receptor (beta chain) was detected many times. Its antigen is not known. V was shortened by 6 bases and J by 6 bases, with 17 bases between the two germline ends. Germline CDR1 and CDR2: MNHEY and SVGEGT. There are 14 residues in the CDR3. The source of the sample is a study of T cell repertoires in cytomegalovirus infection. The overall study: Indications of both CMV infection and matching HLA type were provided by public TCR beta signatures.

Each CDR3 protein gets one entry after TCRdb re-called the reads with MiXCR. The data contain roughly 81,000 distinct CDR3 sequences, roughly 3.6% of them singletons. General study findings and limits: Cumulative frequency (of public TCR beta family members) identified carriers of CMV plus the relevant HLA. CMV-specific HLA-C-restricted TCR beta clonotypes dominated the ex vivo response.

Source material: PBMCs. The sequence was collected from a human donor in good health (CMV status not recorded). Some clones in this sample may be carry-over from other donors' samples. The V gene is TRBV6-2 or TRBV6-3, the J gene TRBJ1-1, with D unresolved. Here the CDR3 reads CASRLTAERSEAFF. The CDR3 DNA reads TGTGCCAGCAGGCTCACAGCTGAACGGTCTGAAGCTTTCTTT.